The rows below give T cell receptor beta chains drawn from one sample of a study of blood T cell repertoires in COVID-19. Method: immunoSEQ multiplex PCR; TCRdb's copy keeps in-frame clones and lacks some. The sample lists fewer than 200,000 clones, roughly 80% occurring once. Sequencing input: peripheral blood. These receptors all stem from a man aged 55 to 70 with acute or convalescent COVID-19. Both conserved end residues are trimmed from each CDR3. Clone sizes are given selectively: once, few, many, or a class where the clone is expanded.

V	size	J	CDR3
TRBV2	NA	TRBJ1-6	ASNRQGEVNSPLH
TRBV6-2/TRBV6-3	NA	TRBJ2-7	ASSLRPGLAQSSYEQY
TRBV12-5	once	TRBJ2-1	ASGLATIGSEQF
TRBV29-1	few	TRBJ1-2	SVEWQGNYGYT
TRBV2	NA	TRBJ1-5	ASRVQGQILVPQH
TRBV27	once	TRBJ2-4	ASSLTRTGGGKNIQY
TRBV19	NA	TRBJ2-1	ASSIKRRRPYNEQF
TRBV3-1/TRBV3-2	few	TRBJ2-3	ASSQDTAYTDTQY
TRBV7-3	NA	TRBJ1-5	ASSLKGGNQPQH
TRBV6-1	few	TRBJ1-1	ASSDLVRTEAF
TRBV5-6	NA	TRBJ2-5	ASSFAGRETQY
TRBV5-4	NA	TRBJ1-4	ASSGTGGNEKLF
TRBV9	few	TRBJ1-2	ASSVQASNYGYT
TRBV27	NA	TRBJ2-1	ASSSPSGRNTNNEQF
TRBV19	NA	TRBJ2-1	ASSEGAPSSYNEQF
TRBV28	NA	TRBJ2-4	ASSSRLAKNIQY
TRBV29-1	NA	TRBJ1-2	SVLGGDYGYT
TRBV19	NA	TRBJ2-5	ASSIGGETQY
TRBV6-2/TRBV6-3	NA	TRBJ2-1	ASSSRVAGYNEQF
TRBV15	once	TRBJ1-1	ATSREAGILMNTEAF
TRBV7-9	NA	TRBJ1-5	ASSGRTGDSNQPQH
TRBV9	NA	TRBJ2-3	ASSLGPDTDTQY
TRBV5-1	NA	TRBJ2-6	ASSPRQPGANVLT
TRBV27	NA	TRBJ1-2	ASSPQGGYGYT
TRBV5-1	NA	TRBJ2-4	ASSPSPESGIIIGAKNIQY
TRBV2	NA	TRBJ1-5	ASSGREGSPNQPQH
TRBV11-1	few	TRBJ1-1	ASSPFSGTLDTEAF
TRBV24-1	once	TRBJ1-1	ATSDLHKREGNPEGTEAF
TRBV7-9	NA	TRBJ1-6	ASSFPGTGRNYSPLH
TRBV7-3	many	TRBJ2-1	ASSLLAGAYNEQF
TRBV10-3	NA	TRBJ1-1	AISERAGEFSEAF
TRBV4-3	NA	TRBJ1-2	ASSHRNRANYGYT
TRBV6-1	once	TRBJ1-5	ASSEPLGRPSNQPQH
TRBV3-1/TRBV3-2	NA	TRBJ1-1	ASSQSNNTEAF
TRBV6-5	NA	TRBJ1-4	ASIEGGAVEKLF
TRBV7-9	NA	TRBJ2-3	ASSLITDTQY
TRBV9	NA	TRBJ1-3	ASSVQPQGRGNTIY
TRBV6-1	few	TRBJ1-1	ASSEEGYTEAF
TRBV29-1	NA	TRBJ2-1	SVEWRTGTSGDFEQF
TRBV27	few	TRBJ1-2	ATSARGGYGYT
TRBV3-1/TRBV3-2	NA	TRBJ2-1	ASSQWGEGGREQF
TRBV7-9	NA	TRBJ2-3	ASRWRGRLGTDTQY
TRBV7-3	NA	TRBJ2-1	ASSPSGTSGIYNEQF
TRBV30	NA	TRBJ1-4	AWSAGRGEYEKLF
TRBV19	once	TRBJ1-2	ASSIWAGANYGYT